The T cell receptor (beta chain) under discussion was sequenced for a study of cytomegalovirus exposure and HLA in healthy donors. The PCR had 60 Vbeta and 13 Jbeta primers. Sequencing used immunoSEQ multiplex PCR; TCRdb keeps in-frame clones, though not all of them. The sample carries around 200,000 clones, approximately 79% recorded once. Worth noting for this clone: Its antigen is still unknown.

Broader study findings: The classifier, whose performance was assessed in both the original and validation cohorts, reportedly diagnosed cytomegalovirus status with high specificity and sensitivity. Another analysis was done later, and it associated around 16,000 TCR beta sequences with HLA alleles at 0.05 false discovery rate. In a later analysis, compared with equally common non-associated chains, HLA-associated beta chains were more expanded.

Sequenced material: PBMCs. This receptor was obtained from a male donor in good health and CMV-seronegative.

The CDR3 coding sequence is TGTGCCAGCAGCGTAGAGGGAGGGCGGGGAGCTCCCTACGAGCAGTACTTC. This codes for CASSVEGGRGAPYEQYF. The chain combines TRBV9 with TRBJ2-7, with 7 bases fitting TRBD2. Germline trimming cut 0 bases from V and 2 bases from J; bases unmatched to any gene: 11. This CDR3 region has 17 residues. In germline, CDR1 is SGDLS, CDR2 YYNGEE.